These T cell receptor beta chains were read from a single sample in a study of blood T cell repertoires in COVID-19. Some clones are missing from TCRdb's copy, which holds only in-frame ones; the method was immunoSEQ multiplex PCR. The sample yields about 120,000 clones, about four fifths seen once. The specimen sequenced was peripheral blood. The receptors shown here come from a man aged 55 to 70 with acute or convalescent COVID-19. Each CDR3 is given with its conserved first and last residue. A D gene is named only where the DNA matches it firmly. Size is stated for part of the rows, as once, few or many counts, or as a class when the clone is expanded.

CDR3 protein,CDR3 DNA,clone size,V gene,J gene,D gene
CALSWRVLRETQYF,TGTGCCCTATCTTGGAGGGTATTGAGAGAGACCCAGTACTTC,.,TRBV19,TRBJ2-5,.
CASSYSLAGAGEQYF,TGTGCCAGCAGTTACTCGCTAGCGGGAGCGGGCGAGCAGTACTTC,.,TRBV6-6,TRBJ2-7,TRBD2
CASSPGQGRGVTEAFF,TGTGCCAGCAGTCCAGGACAGGGGCGCGGGGTCACTGAAGCTTTCTTT,.,TRBV27,TRBJ1-1,TRBD1
CASCEGGHPGELFF,TGTGCCAGCTGCGAGGGAGGGCATCCCGGGGAGCTGTTTTTT,.,TRBV3-1/TRBV3-2,TRBJ2-2,TRBD2
CATSDLGLAGDNEQFF,TGTGCCACCAGTGATTTGGGACTAGCGGGAGACAATGAGCAGTTCTTC,.,TRBV24-1,TRBJ2-1,TRBD2
CASSLALADTQYF,TGTGCCAGCAGCTTAGCCCTAGCAGATACGCAGTATTTT,.,TRBV11-3,TRBJ2-3,.
CASSVSRGSDSPLHF,TGTGCCAGCAGTGTTTCGAGGGGGAGTGATTCACCCCTCCACTTT,.,TRBV2,TRBJ1-6,.
CASSSPLAGGQDEQFF,TGTGCCAGCAGTTCCCCACTAGCGGGAGGGCAAGATGAGCAGTTCTTC,.,TRBV5-4,TRBJ2-1,TRBD2
CAWSARLAGTDEQYF,TGTGCCTGGAGTGCAAGACTAGCGGGAACCGACGAGCAGTACTTC,.,TRBV30,TRBJ2-7,TRBD2
CASSYSSGSRWTQYF,TGTGCCAGCAGTTACTCAAGCGGGAGTCGGTGGACCCAGTACTTC,.,TRBV6-5,TRBJ2-5,TRBD2
CASRPTQGLYGYTF,TGTGCCAGCAGGCCTACACAGGGTTTATATGGCTACACCTTC,.,TRBV6-5,TRBJ1-2,.
CASSGGGQGRFEQFF,TGTGCCAGCAGCGGGGGGGGACAGGGAAGGTTTGAGCAGTTCTTC,.,TRBV9,TRBJ2-1,TRBD1
CASTDHTRGYYTF,TGTGCCAGCACCGATCACACGAGGGGGTACTACACCTTC,.,TRBV11-2,TRBJ1-2,.
CASSLKGGTEAFF,TGTGCCAGCAGTTTAAAGGGGGGGACTGAAGCTTTCTTT,.,TRBV12-3/TRBV12-4,TRBJ1-1,.
CASSSGAYNEQFF,TGTGCCAGCAGCTCGGGGGCCTACAATGAGCAGTTCTTC,.,TRBV7-3,TRBJ2-1,.
CATSREAGGRETQYF,TGTGCCACCAGCAGAGAGGCAGGCGGGCGGGAGACCCAGTACTTC,once,TRBV15,TRBJ2-5,.
CASTLGGRARARTDTQYF,TGTGCCAGCACCCTAGGGGGGAGGGCCAGGGCTCGCACAGATACGCAGTATTTT,.,TRBV7-9,TRBJ2-3,.
CASSVGVLFRGHDTEAFF,TGTGCCAGCAGCGTAGGAGTTCTGTTTAGGGGGCACGACACTGAAGCTTTCTTT,.,TRBV9,TRBJ1-1,TRBD1